The 8 T cell receptor beta chains below come from one sample, sequenced in a study of cytomegalovirus exposure and HLA in healthy donors. Primers: 60 Vbeta forward and 13 Jbeta reverse. Generated by immunoSEQ multiplex PCR, the TCRdb table keeps only in-frame clones and is missing some. This sample has about 190,000 clones, with 65% to 90% found just once. Specimen: PBMCs. These receptors were taken from a man aged 40-55 years in good health and CMV-seropositive.

V and J are TRBV27 and TRBJ2-1; TRBD2 aligns across 11 bases. Germline V gene lookup returns CDR1 MNHEY and CDR2 SMNVEV (reference sequence). The CDR3 loop spans 15 amino acids. V trimming: 0 bases; J trimming: 9 bases; junction bases outside the gene matches: 4. In nucleotides, the CDR3 is TGTGCCAGCAGTTTATCGCCTAGCGGGGGGAGTGAGCAGTTCTTC. Translation: CASSLSPSGGSEQFF.

V is TRBV5-5 and J is TRBJ1-2, with a tentative D call TRBD1 (6 bases). The length of the CDR3 is 13 residues. Germline CDR1 SGHKS, CDR2 YYEKEE (reference sequence). Trimming took off 2 bases at V and 3 bases at J, with 8 bases between the two ends. Written as DNA, the CDR3 is TGTGCCAGCAGCTTAGGGGGGGACTATGGCTACACCTTC. Encoded protein: CASSLGGDYGYTF.

The chain links TRBV7-3 to TRBJ2-2, with TRBD2 matching over 10 bases. In germline, CDR1 is SGHTA, CDR2 FQGTGA. The CDR3 runs to 16 residues. Trimming cost V 7 bases and J 5 bases; bases outside gene matches: 10. As DNA, the CDR3 is TGTGCCAGCAAACTTACTAGCGGGGTCGGTACCGGGGAGCTGTTTTTT. Amino acids: CASKLTSGVGTGELFF. The full variable domain, with the rest looked up from reference TRBV7-3 and TRBJ2-2, is GAGVSQTPSNKVTEKGKYVELRCDPISGHTALYWYRQSLGQGPEFLIYFQGTGAADDSGLPNDRFFAVRPEGSVSTLKIQRTERGDSAVYLCASKLTSGVGTGELFFGEGSRLTVL.

The V gene is TRBV27, the J gene TRBJ2-3; 9 bases agree with TRBD1. V lost 5 bases, J lost 2 bases, and 5 bases stayed unmatched. The CDR3 covers 15 residues. CDR1 is MNHEY, CDR2 SMNVEV, per germline (reference sequence). The CDR3 coding sequence is TGTGCCAGCAGTCGGACAGGGGTTAACACAGATACGCAGTATTTT. As protein: CASSRTGVNTDTQYF.

This clone showed up just a few times. This rearrangement joins TRBV7-9 to TRBJ1-6; 7 nucleotides line up with TRBD1. This CDR3 contains 15 residues. The V and J ends lost 4 bases and 7 bases, in that order; junction bases with no gene match: 7. CDR1 and CDR2 from the germline V gene are SEHNR and FQNEAQ (reference sequence). CDR3 bases: TGTGCCAGCAGCTCTTTGGGACAGCTGAATTCACCCCTCCACTTT. Its translation is CASSSLGQLNSPLHF.

The table lists this clone with a count of one. J is TRBJ2-7 and V is TRBV7-6; TRBD1 matches 10 bases. The germline CDR1 and CDR2 sequences are SGHVS and FNYEAQ. V was clipped by 5 bases and J by 4 bases; unmatched bases: 5. The CDR3 extends over 14 amino acids. Written as DNA, the CDR3 is TGTGCCAGCAGCAAGGGGGACAGGGGATACGAGCAGTACTTC. Its protein product is CASSKGDRGYEQYF.

This clone came up once. The chain carries TRBV9 and TRBJ1-2; the D gene is possibly TRBD1 (5 bases). The CDR3 extends over 14 amino acids. V lost 3 bases to trimming and J lost 3 bases, with 12 bases between them. Germline V gives CDR1 SGDLS, CDR2 YYNGEE. The CDR3 region has the DNA TGTGCCAGCAGCGCCGATGGGGGGGACTATGGCTACACCTTC. Residues: CASSADGGDYGYTF.

The chain couples TRBV7-9 to TRBJ1-1, with D possibly being TRBD1 (6 bases). Germline V gene lookup returns CDR1 SEHNR and CDR2 FQNEAQ (reference sequence). CDR3 length equals 14 residues. Trimming left V 5 bases short and J 4 bases short, with 14 bases between. In nucleotides, the CDR3 is TGTGCCAGCAGCGTGAACAGGGTTTTCACTGAAGCTTTCTTT. It yields the protein CASSVNRVFTEAFF.